This record concerns one T cell receptor (beta chain) sequence. Its target is not known. This sample is drawn from a study of cytomegalovirus exposure and HLA in healthy donors. Study in general: Earlier, approximately 190 million T cells were analyzed, and fewer than 120 million unique TCR beta sequences were found among them.

Study-level results: Most TCR beta V segments were productive about 90% or about 30% of the time in an earlier analysis. A later look showed TCR association rates differing by HLA locus, highest for DRB1 and lowest for HLA-C. It was 150 to 200 TCR beta chains that were listed as cytomegalovirus-associated.

CDR1 MNHNS and CDR2 SASEGT come from the germline V gene. Trimming left V 3 bases short and J 2 bases short, with 11 bases between. The CDR3 covers 14 residues. Use of 60 Vbeta and 13 Jbeta primers characterized the PCR. Clones were sequenced by immunoSEQ multiplex PCR, and TCRdb holds only the in-frame ones, with some missing. The table lists about 150,000 clones, approximately 78% of them singletons. Sequenced: PBMCs. The V gene is TRBV6-1, the J gene TRBJ2-7; tentative D call: TRBD2 (6 bases). The sequence was obtained from a woman in her forties or fifties in good health and CMV-seropositive. The CDR3 protein is CASSESGRTYEQYF. In DNA, the CDR3 is TGTGCCAGCAGTGAGTCAGGGAGGACCTACGAGCAGTACTTC.